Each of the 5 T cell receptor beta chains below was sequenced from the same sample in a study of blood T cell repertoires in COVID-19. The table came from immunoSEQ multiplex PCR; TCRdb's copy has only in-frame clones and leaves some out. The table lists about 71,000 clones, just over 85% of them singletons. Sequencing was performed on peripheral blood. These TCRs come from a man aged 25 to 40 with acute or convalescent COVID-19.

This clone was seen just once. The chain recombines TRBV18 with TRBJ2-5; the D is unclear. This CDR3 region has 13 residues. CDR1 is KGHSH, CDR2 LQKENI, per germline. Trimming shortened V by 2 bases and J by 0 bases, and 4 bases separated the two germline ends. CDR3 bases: TGTGCCAGCTCACCATACAACCAAGAGACCCAGTACTTC. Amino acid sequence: CASSPYNQETQYF.

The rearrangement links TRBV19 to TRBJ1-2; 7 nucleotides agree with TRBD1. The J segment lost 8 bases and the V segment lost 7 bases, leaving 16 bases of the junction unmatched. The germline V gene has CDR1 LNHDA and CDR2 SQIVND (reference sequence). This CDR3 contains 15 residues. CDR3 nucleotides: TGTGCCAGTACCCAGTGGGGAAGACAGGGAAGAGGCTACACCTTC. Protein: CASTQWGRQGRGYTF.

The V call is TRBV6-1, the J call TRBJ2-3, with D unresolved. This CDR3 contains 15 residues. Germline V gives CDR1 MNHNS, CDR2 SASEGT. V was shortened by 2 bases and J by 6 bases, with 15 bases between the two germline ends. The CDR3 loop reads CASSESESGYDTQYF. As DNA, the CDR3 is TGTGCCAGCAGTGAATCCGAGTCGGGTTACGATACGCAGTATTTT.

The CDR3 sequence is CASSSTSGGADTQYF. The CDR3 DNA reads as TGTGCCAGCAGCTCGACTAGCGGGGGGGCAGATACGCAGTATTTT. The rearrangement links TRBV6-5 to TRBJ2-3; 14 bases line up with TRBD2. This CDR3 comprises 15 residues. Germline CDR1 is MNHEY and CDR2 is SVGAGI. Germline trimming cut 6 bases from V and 4 bases from J; bases unmatched to any gene: 3.

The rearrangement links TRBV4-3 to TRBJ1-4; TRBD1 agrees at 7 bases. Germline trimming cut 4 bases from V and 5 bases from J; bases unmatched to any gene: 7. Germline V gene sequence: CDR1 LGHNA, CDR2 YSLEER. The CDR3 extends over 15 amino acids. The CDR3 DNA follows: TGCGCCAGCAGCCTAACCGGGACAGAGAATGAAAAACTGTTTTTT. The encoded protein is CASSLTGTENEKLFF.